This entry concerns a single T cell receptor (beta chain). In the authors' methods: How many nucleated cells were present was estimated from reference gene primer amplification. Clones were sequenced by immunoSEQ multiplex PCR, and TCRdb holds only the in-frame ones, with some missing. The V and J calls and clone size are taken from that table; D and trimming were inferred from the DNA. The sample has some 200,000 clones; about nine tenths are singletons. The data were taken from a study of blood T cell repertoires in COVID-19. Clinical history reported by participants formed the basis on which cohorts were assigned. Recovered participants had two consecutive negative NP/OP PCR tests, healthcare professional clearance, or symptom resolution. Germline CDR1 and CDR2: SGHNT and YENEEA. V lost 5 bases, J lost 0 bases, and 3 bases stayed unmatched. The CDR3 contains 15 residues.

The source is a young woman who had recovered from COVID-19. Sequencing was performed on PBMCs or T cells enriched from blood (not recorded which). V gene TRBV11-3 combines with J gene TRBJ2-3, with 9 nucleotides matching TRBD2. The CDR3 DNA follows: TGTGCCAGCAGCCCGACTAGCGGAAGCACAGATACGCAGTATTTT. Its translation: CASSPTSGSTDTQYF.